The clone carrying this T cell receptor beta chain was picked up a small number of times. Its specificity is unknown. This entry belongs to a study of CD8+ T cells in alopecia areata. Whole-study findings and limits: Scalp clonality, along with expanded CD8+ clones among the top 100, was significantly decreased by tofacitinib.

Isolated RNA was reverse transcribed into cDNA used as the sequencing template. Profiling relied on immunoSEQ multiplex PCR, and the TCRdb table lists in-frame clones only, not all of them. Of over 150,000 clones in the sample, over 45% were seen once. Trimming removed 3 bases from V and 9 bases from J, with 21 bases in between. The germline V gene has CDR1 MGHRA and CDR2 YSYEKL. The CDR3 sequence is 16 residues long. Treatment given: oral pan-JAK inhibitor, 5-10 mg twice daily. The sample in question was CD4+ T cells sorted from blood, obtained at week 24, from a patient treated with tofacitinib. The J gene is TRBJ2-1, the V gene TRBV4-1; maybe TRBD2 (6 bases). The sequence was collected from a human donor with alopecia areata. CDR3 in amino acids: CASSQLFGGTGAEQFF. CDR3 in DNA: TGCGCCAGCAGCCAGTTATTCGGGGGTACCGGGGCTGAGCAGTTCTTC.